This is a list of T cell receptor beta chains from one sample in a study of shared clonotypes between healthy human individuals. Profiled with immunoSEQ multiplex PCR; TCRdb holds only in-frame clones, not every one. The table has around 2.5 million clones, roughly 93% seen once. The sequenced material came from naive CD4+ T cells from PBMCs. These receptors originate from a man aged 18 to 30 in good health. Some clones in this sample may be carry-over from other donors' samples. Each CDR3 is given with its conserved first and last residue. D genes are given only for firm matches. Some rows have no size entry. The others give once, few or many, or a class for an expanded clone.

clone size: .; J gene: TRBJ2-3; D gene: .; V gene: TRBV12-5; CDR3 protein: CASGLGATDTQYF
clone size: .; J gene: TRBJ1-5; D gene: .; V gene: TRBV18; CDR3 protein: CASSPVGGQPQHF
clone size: .; J gene: TRBJ1-2; D gene: .; V gene: TRBV27; CDR3 protein: CASSSLVGLGDYGYTF
clone size: .; J gene: TRBJ1-1; D gene: .; V gene: TRBV6-1; CDR3 protein: CASSFQGNTEAFF
clone size: .; J gene: TRBJ2-5; D gene: .; V gene: TRBV28; CDR3 protein: CASSLQIETQYF
clone size: .; J gene: TRBJ1-1; D gene: .; V gene: TRBV11-2; CDR3 protein: CASSSQGVPTEAFF
clone size: .; J gene: TRBJ2-5; D gene: .; V gene: TRBV6-5; CDR3 protein: CASSIKQGSETQYF
clone size: .; J gene: TRBJ1-1; D gene: TRBD1; V gene: TRBV7-9; CDR3 protein: CASSLEAGGTEAFF
clone size: .; J gene: TRBJ2-3; D gene: .; V gene: TRBV5-4; CDR3 protein: CASSPSGYTQYF
clone size: .; J gene: TRBJ1-2; D gene: TRBD1; V gene: TRBV5-5; CDR3 protein: CASSLYGTGGISGNYGYTF
clone size: .; J gene: TRBJ2-7; D gene: .; V gene: TRBV28; CDR3 protein: CASSTFWGKNSYEQYF
clone size: .; J gene: TRBJ2-3; D gene: TRBD2; V gene: TRBV29-1; CDR3 protein: CSASGSTDTQYF
clone size: .; J gene: TRBJ1-2; D gene: .; V gene: TRBV6-6; CDR3 protein: CASRVGQNYGYTF
clone size: .; J gene: TRBJ2-5; D gene: .; V gene: TRBV9; CDR3 protein: CASSPRQKQETQYF
clone size: once; J gene: TRBJ2-7; D gene: TRBD2; V gene: TRBV6-6; CDR3 protein: CASTPLAGGPSYEQYF
clone size: .; J gene: TRBJ2-1; D gene: .; V gene: TRBV28; CDR3 protein: CASSLFSTEQFF
clone size: .; J gene: TRBJ1-5; D gene: TRBD1; V gene: TRBV6-5; CDR3 protein: CASGETGGGNQPQHF
clone size: .; J gene: TRBJ1-1; D gene: .; V gene: TRBV5-5; CDR3 protein: CASSLEQGSTEAFF
clone size: .; J gene: TRBJ1-3; D gene: .; V gene: TRBV7-7; CDR3 protein: CASTQGSGNTIYF
clone size: once; J gene: TRBJ2-5; D gene: .; V gene: TRBV29-1; CDR3 protein: CSVEDPFGVKNLEETQYF
clone size: .; J gene: TRBJ2-2; D gene: .; V gene: TRBV9; CDR3 protein: CASSVAQVSLNTGELFF
clone size: .; J gene: TRBJ2-6; D gene: .; V gene: TRBV2; CDR3 protein: CASGGTGANVLTF
clone size: .; J gene: TRBJ2-1; D gene: TRBD2; V gene: TRBV11-3; CDR3 protein: CASSPPRAAGPGGEQFF
clone size: .; J gene: TRBJ1-6; D gene: .; V gene: TRBV7-9; CDR3 protein: CASSSQRPGRGSPLHF
clone size: .; J gene: TRBJ1-1; D gene: .; V gene: TRBV5-1; CDR3 protein: CASSPRQGSGTEAFF
clone size: .; J gene: TRBJ2-3; D gene: .; V gene: TRBV6-1; CDR3 protein: CASSESITSTDTQYF
clone size: .; J gene: TRBJ2-3; D gene: .; V gene: TRBV5-1; CDR3 protein: CASRENTDTQYF
clone size: .; J gene: TRBJ2-4; D gene: .; V gene: TRBV28; CDR3 protein: CASSLGGAAKNIQYF
clone size: .; J gene: TRBJ2-3; D gene: .; V gene: TRBV5-8; CDR3 protein: CASSLGIRGSTDTQYF
clone size: .; J gene: TRBJ1-1; D gene: .; V gene: TRBV4-1; CDR3 protein: CASSQNRGTGEAFF
clone size: .; J gene: .; D gene: .; V gene: TRBV5-1; CDR3 protein: CASSLEPAGYEQYF
clone size: .; J gene: TRBJ2-1; D gene: .; V gene: TRBV10-3; CDR3 protein: CAISEGPREQFF
clone size: .; J gene: TRBJ2-7; D gene: .; V gene: TRBV5-1; CDR3 protein: CASSLTPSVEGVLEQYF
clone size: once; J gene: TRBJ1-1; D gene: .; V gene: TRBV9; CDR3 protein: CASSPRGLNTEAFF
clone size: once; J gene: TRBJ1-1; D gene: .; V gene: TRBV5-1; CDR3 protein: CASSFGGGKNTEAFF
clone size: .; J gene: TRBJ2-5; D gene: .; V gene: TRBV7-7; CDR3 protein: CASSFGSGETQYF
clone size: .; J gene: TRBJ2-7; D gene: .; V gene: TRBV11-2; CDR3 protein: CASSYLVAAIYEQYF
clone size: .; J gene: TRBJ1-1; D gene: .; V gene: TRBV7-2; CDR3 protein: CASRTDGLNTEAFF
clone size: .; J gene: TRBJ1-2; D gene: .; V gene: TRBV7-2; CDR3 protein: CASSLMARRGRDYGYTF
clone size: .; J gene: TRBJ2-5; D gene: TRBD2; V gene: TRBV19; CDR3 protein: CASSILAGVKAETQYF
clone size: .; J gene: TRBJ2-7; D gene: .; V gene: TRBV29-1; CDR3 protein: CSVEQDSEGEQYF
clone size: .; J gene: TRBJ1-1; D gene: .; V gene: TRBV27; CDR3 protein: CASSPRGGEAFF
clone size: .; J gene: TRBJ2-1; D gene: TRBD2; V gene: TRBV5-1; CDR3 protein: CASSLLAGVYNEQFF